The 22 T cell receptor beta chains below all came from one sample that was sequenced in a study of shared clonotypes between healthy human individuals. Sequenced by immunoSEQ multiplex PCR; TCRdb stores in-frame clones only, minus some. The sample holds around 2.5 million clones, over 85% seen once. The source material was naive CD4+ T cells from PBMCs. The subset: CD45RA+ positively selected. These receptor sequences come from a man aged 18 to 30 in good health. Some clones in this sample may be carry-over from other donors' samples.

The V call is TRBV4-1, the J call TRBJ2-6; 7 positions match TRBD1. CDR3 length: 19 amino acids. Germline trimming cut 0 bases from V and 0 bases from J; bases unmatched to any gene: 8. Per germline, CDR1 MGHRA and CDR2 YSYEKL. The CDR3: CASSQEEDRPSSGANVLTF. The CDR3 DNA is TGCGCCAGCAGCCAAGAGGAGGACAGGCCTAGCTCTGGGGCCAACGTCCTGACTTTC.

V and J are TRBV30 and TRBJ2-2; D not resolved. The ends were cut back, 8 bases at V and 6 bases at J, with 10 bases in the middle. This CDR3 contains 11 residues. Germline V gene sequence: CDR1 GTSNPN, CDR2 SVGIG (reference sequence). CDR3 nucleotides: TGTGCCGCCGGGCATTCCGGGGAGCTGTTTTTT. Translation gives CAAGHSGELFF.

The chain combines TRBV7-2 with TRBJ2-3; D ambiguous. There are 12 residues in the CDR3. V lost 5 bases to trimming and J lost 9 bases, with 12 bases between them. Germline V CDR1 and CDR2: SGHTA, FQGNSA. The CDR3 reads CASSHRRGTQYF. DNA for the CDR3: TGTGCCAGCAGCCACCGGCGCGGAACGCAGTATTTT. The complete variable domain, with remaining parts taken from reference TRBV7-2 and TRBJ2-3, reads GAGVSQSPSNKVTEKGKDVELRCDPISGHTALYWYRQSLGQGLEFLIYFQGNSAPDKSGLPSDRFSAERTGGSVSTLTIQRTQQEDSAVYLCASSHRRGTQYFGPGTRLTVL.

This chain connects TRBV29-1 to TRBJ2-2, with a possible D match to TRBD1 (6 bases). CDR1 SQVTM and CDR2 ANQGSEA come from the germline V gene. The germline V and J ends were trimmed by 4 bases and 5 bases, with 14 bases remaining between them. CDR3 size: 14 residues. CDR3 nucleotides: TGCAGCGTTGGTATTGGAACAGGGACCGGGGAGCTGTTTTTT. This encodes CSVGIGTGTGELFF.

V and J are TRBV10-2 and TRBJ2-6; D possibly corresponds to TRBD2 (5 bases). Germline V gene lookup returns CDR1 WSHSY and CDR2 SAAADI. Deletions cut 5 bases from V and 2 bases from J, with 7 bases between. The CDR3 is 14 residues long. This CDR3 reads CASSTGTGANVLTF. The CDR3 bases are TGCGCCAGCAGTACGGGGACTGGGGCCAACGTCCTGACTTTC.

V and J are TRBV6-5 and TRBJ2-4; D is undetermined. V lost 6 bases to trimming and J lost 14 bases, with 20 bases between them. From germline, CDR1 is MNHEY and CDR2 SVGAGI. The CDR3 sequence is 13 residues long. CDR3 sequence: CASRGTIVSLEYF. For the CDR3, the DNA is TGTGCCAGCAGGGGTACCATAGTGAGCCTGGAGTACTTC.

The V gene is TRBV10-1, the J gene TRBJ2-1; maybe TRBD2 (6 bases). Trimming cost V 8 bases and J 4 bases, with 21 bases left between them. Germline values: CDR1 WNHNN, CDR2 SYGVQD (reference sequence). This CDR3 is 16 amino acids long. The CDR3 reads CASLERAARGYNEQFF. In DNA, the CDR3 is TGCGCCAGCCTGGAAAGAGCCGCTCGGGGGTACAATGAGCAGTTCTTC.

Worth noting for this clone: The sample holds other DNA sequences that translate to the same CDR3. The chain carries TRBV29-1 and TRBJ2-2; D is perhaps TRBD2 (6 bases). The CDR3 is made up of 15 amino acids. In germline, CDR1 is SQVTM, CDR2 ANQGSEA. V dropped 4 bases and J dropped 5 bases, with 17 bases sitting between them. The CDR3 loop reads CSVGGAGRFTGELFF. The CDR3 nucleotides read TGCAGCGTTGGTGGGGCGGGACGTTTTACCGGGGAGCTGTTTTTT.

This clone was observed once. The chain couples TRBV7-8 to TRBJ1-4, with D possibly TRBD1 on 5 matching bases. The germline CDR1 and CDR2 sequences are SGHVS and FQNEAQ. The CDR3 has 15 residues. Trimming cost V 5 bases and J 0 bases, with 10 bases left between them. Here the CDR3 reads CASSPMGATNEKLFF. CDR3 coding DNA: TGTGCCAGCAGCCCCATGGGGGCAACTAATGAAAAACTGTTTTTT. Drawing the rest from reference TRBV7-8 and TRBJ1-4, the complete variable domain is GAGVSQSPRYKVAKRGQDVALRCDPISGHVSLFWYQQALGQGPEFLTYFQNEAQLDKSGLPSDRFFAERPEGSVSTLKIQRTQQEDSAVYLCASSPMGATNEKLFFGSGTQLSVL.

The chain recombines TRBV14 with TRBJ1-3, with TRBD1 as a possible D gene (6 bases). Germline V gene data show CDR1 as SGHDN and CDR2 as FVKESK. The V and J ends lost 0 bases and 0 bases respectively, with 12 bases between them. The CDR3 has 17 amino acids. CDR3 protein: CASSQDLGGASGNTIYF. The CDR3, as DNA: TGTGCCAGCAGCCAAGATCTCGGGGGGGCCTCTGGAAACACCATATATTTT.

The gene calls are TRBV9 and TRBJ1-1, with D possibly matching TRBD1 (6 bases). V was shortened by 4 bases and J by 0 bases, with 16 bases between the two germline ends. The CDR3 extends over 16 amino acids. Looked up from germline, CDR1 is SGDLS and CDR2 is YYNGEE. The CDR3, as DNA: TGTGCCAGCAGCTTCCTTAAGGGGGACCTGAACACTGAAGCTTTCTTT. This gives the protein CASSFLKGDLNTEAFF.

The chain uses TRBV27 and TRBJ1-2, with D unclear. CDR1 and CDR2 (germline): MNHEY, SMNVEV (reference sequence). The length of the CDR3 is 13 residues. Between the trimmed V and J ends, which lost 4 bases and 2 bases, there was a span of 8 bases. DNA of the CDR3: TGTGCCAGCAGTTCTGACTGGAACTATGGCTACACCTTC. Translating gives CASSSDWNYGYTF.

The chain uses TRBV2 and TRBJ1-3; D not resolved. From germline, CDR1 is SNHLY and CDR2 FYNNEI. The germline V and J ends were trimmed by 0 bases and 5 bases, with 8 bases remaining between them. The CDR3 contains 14 residues. The chain's CDR3 is CASSEATARNTIYF. CDR3 DNA sequence: TGTGCCAGCAGTGAAGCCACTGCAAGAAACACCATATATTTT.

The chain recombines TRBV9 with TRBJ1-4; maybe TRBD1 (6 bases). V dropped 1 base and J dropped 4 bases, with 11 bases sitting between them. The CDR3 has 15 residues. Germline loops: CDR1 SGDLS, CDR2 YYNGEE. The CDR3 nucleotides read TGTGCCAGCAGCGTACAGGGGCGAAGTAATGAAAAACTGTTTTTT. This gives the protein CASSVQGRSNEKLFF.

V and J are TRBV5-4 and TRBJ2-5, with a tentative D call TRBD2 (5 bases). The germline V gene encodes CDR1 SGHNT and CDR2 YYREEE (reference sequence). This CDR3 comprises 17 residues. Trimming pared 0 bases from V and 5 bases from J, leaving 20 bases between. This CDR3 is CASSLGGLGGLGETQYF. CDR3 nucleotides: TGTGCCAGCAGCTTGGGGGGTCTAGGAGGACTTGGGGAGACCCAGTACTTC. The full variable domain, with the rest looked up from reference TRBV5-4 and TRBJ2-5, is ETGVTQSPTHLIKTRGQQVTLRCSSQSGHNTVSWYQQALGQGPQFIFQYYREEENGRGNFPPRFSGLQFPNYSSELNVNALELDDSALYLCASSLGGLGGLGETQYFGPGTRLLVL.

The V and J genes are TRBV11-2 and TRBJ2-3; D perhaps matches TRBD1 (6 bases). The CDR3 covers 19 residues. V lost 1 base to trimming and J lost 8 bases, with 28 bases between them. Germline V gene lookup returns CDR1 SGHAT and CDR2 FQNNGV. The CDR3: CASSLAQGQGQIRSPTQYF. CDR3 nucleotides: TGTGCCAGCAGCTTAGCGCAGGGGCAGGGTCAGATTAGAAGCCCTACGCAGTATTTT.

Points on this clone: Other DNA variants within this sample encode the same CDR3. This chain links TRBV18 with TRBJ1-1, with D unclear. V was shortened by 1 base and J by 2 bases, with 5 bases between the two germline ends. The CDR3 runs 13 residues. Per germline, CDR1 KGHSH and CDR2 LQKENI. The chain's CDR3 is CASSPRGNTEAFF. The DNA for the CDR3 is TGTGCCAGCTCACCACGGGGAAACACTGAAGCTTTCTTT.

This chain uses TRBV2 with TRBJ1-5; D is ambiguous. Between the trimmed V and J ends, which lost 4 bases and 7 bases, there was a span of 14 bases. This CDR3 comprises 14 residues. The germline gives CDR1 SNHLY, CDR2 FYNNEI. The CDR3 nucleotides are TGTGCCAGCAGTGGATTCGGGCCGCACCAGCCCCAGCATTTT. Its translation is CASSGFGPHQPQHF.

V gene TRBV4-1 combines with J gene TRBJ1-2, with 10 bases that match TRBD1. From germline, CDR1 is MGHRA and CDR2 YSYEKL. The CDR3 runs to 15 residues. The trim removed 2 bases at V and 6 bases at J, leaving 6 bases unmatched. CDR3 amino acids: CASSQYRQGADGYTF. The CDR3 DNA is TGCGCCAGCAGCCAATATCGACAGGGGGCAGATGGCTACACCTTC.

Written as DNA, the CDR3 is TGTGCCAGCAGCGTAGTGGCCAGGACAGGGGGGAACAATGAGCAGTTCTTC. This translates into CASSVVARTGGNNEQFF. The rearrangement uses TRBV9 and TRBJ2-1; TRBD1 matches at 10 bases. The V segment lost 0 bases and the J segment 5 bases; nucleotides outside the gene matches: 8. In germline, CDR1 is SGDLS, CDR2 YYNGEE. This CDR3 has 17 amino acids. The full variable domain, with the rest looked up from reference TRBV9 and TRBJ2-1, is DSGVTQTPKHLITATGQRVTLRCSPRSGDLSVYWYQQSLDQGLQFLIQYYNGEERAKGNILERFSAQQFPDLHSELNLSSLELGDSALYFCASSVVARTGGNNEQFFGPGTRLTVL.

This chain connects TRBV15 to TRBJ2-7; TRBD2 matches 9 bases. The CDR3 runs to 14 residues. V was clipped by 0 bases and J by 5 bases; unmatched bases: 2. Germline lookup yields CDR1 LNHNV and CDR2 YYDKDF (reference sequence). CDR3: CATSREGTSHEQYF. The CDR3 region has the DNA TGTGCCACCAGCAGAGAAGGGACTAGCCACGAGCAGTACTTC.

The CDR3 DNA sequence: TGTGCCAGCTCACCACGGGGAGGGGAGCCGTATTTT. Amino acid sequence: CASSPRGGEPYF. This chain uses TRBV18 with TRBJ2-3; 7 bases line up with TRBD2. With 1 base clipped from V and 14 bases from J, the junction kept 6 bases outside the gene matches. CDR3 length: 12 amino acids. Per the germline V gene, CDR1 is KGHSH and CDR2 is LQKENI.